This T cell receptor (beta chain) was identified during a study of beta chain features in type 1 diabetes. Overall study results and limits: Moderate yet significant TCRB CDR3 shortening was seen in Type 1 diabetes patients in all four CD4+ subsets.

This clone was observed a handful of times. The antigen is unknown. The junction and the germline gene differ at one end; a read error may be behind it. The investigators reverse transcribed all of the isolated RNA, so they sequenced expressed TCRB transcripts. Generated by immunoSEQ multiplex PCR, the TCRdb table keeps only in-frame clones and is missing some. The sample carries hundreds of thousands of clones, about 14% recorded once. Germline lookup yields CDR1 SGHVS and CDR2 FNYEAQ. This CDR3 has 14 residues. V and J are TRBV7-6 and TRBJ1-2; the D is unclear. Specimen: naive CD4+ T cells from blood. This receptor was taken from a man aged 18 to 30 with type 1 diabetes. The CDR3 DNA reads TGTGCCAGCAGCACCCGGACGGAGAATTATGGCTGCACCTTC. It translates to CASSTRTENYGCTF.